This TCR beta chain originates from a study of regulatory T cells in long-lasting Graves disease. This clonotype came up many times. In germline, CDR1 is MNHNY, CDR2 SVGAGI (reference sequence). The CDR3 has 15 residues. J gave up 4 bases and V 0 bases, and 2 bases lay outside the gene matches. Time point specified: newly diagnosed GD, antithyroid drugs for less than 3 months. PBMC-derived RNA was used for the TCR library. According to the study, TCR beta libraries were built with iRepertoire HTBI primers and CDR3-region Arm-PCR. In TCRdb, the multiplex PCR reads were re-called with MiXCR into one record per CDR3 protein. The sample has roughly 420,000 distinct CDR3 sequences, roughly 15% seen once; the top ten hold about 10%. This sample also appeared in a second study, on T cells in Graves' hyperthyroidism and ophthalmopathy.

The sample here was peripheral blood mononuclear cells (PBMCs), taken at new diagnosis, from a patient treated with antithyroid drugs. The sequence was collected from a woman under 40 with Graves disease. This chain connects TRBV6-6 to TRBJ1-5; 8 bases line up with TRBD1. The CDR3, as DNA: TGTGCCAGCAGTTACTCGGACAGGGCAAATCAGCCCCAGCATTTT. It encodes CASSYSDRANQPQHF.